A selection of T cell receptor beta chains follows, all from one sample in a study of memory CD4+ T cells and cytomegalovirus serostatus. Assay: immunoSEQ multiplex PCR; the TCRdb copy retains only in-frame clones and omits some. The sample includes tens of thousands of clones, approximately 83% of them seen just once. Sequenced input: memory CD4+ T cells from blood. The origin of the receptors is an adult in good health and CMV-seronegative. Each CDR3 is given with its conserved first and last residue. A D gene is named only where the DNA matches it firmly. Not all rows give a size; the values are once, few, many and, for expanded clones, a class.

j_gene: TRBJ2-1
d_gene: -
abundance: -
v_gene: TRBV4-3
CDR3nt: TGCGCCAGCAGCCACGAAGGATTTTCATACAATGAGCAGTTCTTC
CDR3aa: CASSHEGFSYNEQFF

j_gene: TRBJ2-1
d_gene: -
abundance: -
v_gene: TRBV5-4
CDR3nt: TGTGCCAGCAGCCCCCCTGGGTCCAATGAGCAGTTCTTC
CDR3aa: CASSPPGSNEQFF

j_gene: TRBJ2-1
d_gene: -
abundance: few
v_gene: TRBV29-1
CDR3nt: TGCAGCGTGGGTCGGGGGTGGCTCATTGATGAGCAGTTCTTC
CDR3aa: CSVGRGWLIDEQFF

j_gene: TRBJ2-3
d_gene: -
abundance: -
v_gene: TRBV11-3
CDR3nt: TGTGCCAGCAGCTCCCAGGAAAGTCGCTCCACAGATACGCAGTATTTT
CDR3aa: CASSSQESRSTDTQYF

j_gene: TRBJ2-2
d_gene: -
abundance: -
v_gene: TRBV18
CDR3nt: TGTGCCAGCTCACCTCCCTCCCTGAACACCGGGGAGCTGTTTTTT
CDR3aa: CASSPPSLNTGELFF

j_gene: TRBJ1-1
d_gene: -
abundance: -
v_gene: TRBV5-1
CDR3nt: TGCGCCAGCAGCTTCCGGCAGGGATCTAATGAATTGGAAGCTTTCTTT
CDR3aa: CASSFRQGSNELEAFF

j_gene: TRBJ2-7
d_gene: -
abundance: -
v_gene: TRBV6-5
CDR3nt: TGTGCCAGCAGGAGGGATGGCTACGAGCAGTACTTC
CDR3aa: CASRRDGYEQYF

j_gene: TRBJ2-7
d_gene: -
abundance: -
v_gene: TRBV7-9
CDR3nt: TGTGCCAGCAGCTTAGTGCAGGGGGGTATTGCCGAGCAGTACTTC
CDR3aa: CASSLVQGGIAEQYF

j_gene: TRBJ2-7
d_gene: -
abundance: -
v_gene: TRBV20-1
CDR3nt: TGCAGTGCCCGAGGCGGGTACGAGCAGTACTTC
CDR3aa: CSARGGYEQYF

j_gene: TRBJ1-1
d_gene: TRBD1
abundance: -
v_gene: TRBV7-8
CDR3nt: TGTGCCAGCAGCTACAGACAGGGGGGAGGCGCTTTCTTT
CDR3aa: CASSYRQGGGAFF

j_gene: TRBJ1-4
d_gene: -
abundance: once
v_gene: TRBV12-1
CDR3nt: TGTGCCAGCAGTCGACAGGGGAATGAAAAACTGTTTTTT
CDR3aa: CASSRQGNEKLFF

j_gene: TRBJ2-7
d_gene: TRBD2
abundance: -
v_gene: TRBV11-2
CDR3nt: TGTGCCAGCACCAATAGCGGGGGCCCCTACGAGCAGTACTTC
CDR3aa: CASTNSGGPYEQYF

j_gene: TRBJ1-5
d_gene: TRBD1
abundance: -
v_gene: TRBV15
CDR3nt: TGTGCCACCAGCAAGGACAGGAGTTGGTCTCAGCCCCAGCATTTT
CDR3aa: CATSKDRSWSQPQHF

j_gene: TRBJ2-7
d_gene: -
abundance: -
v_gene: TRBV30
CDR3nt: TGTGCCTGGAAGGGCGCTCCCTACGAGCAGTACTTC
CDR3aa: CAWKGAPYEQYF

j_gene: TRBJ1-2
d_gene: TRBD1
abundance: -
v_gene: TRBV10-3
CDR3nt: TGTGCCACCGGTTGGAATGATCGACAGGGTAACTATGGCTACACCTTC
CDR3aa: CATGWNDRQGNYGYTF

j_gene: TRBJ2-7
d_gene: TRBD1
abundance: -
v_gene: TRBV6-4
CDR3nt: TGTGCCAGCAGCGACAGGGGCGCCACCTACGAGCAGTACTTC
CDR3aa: CASSDRGATYEQYF

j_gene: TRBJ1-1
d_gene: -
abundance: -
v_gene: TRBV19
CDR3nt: TGTGCCAGTAGCTGGGTCACTGAAGCTTTCTTT
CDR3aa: CASSWVTEAFF

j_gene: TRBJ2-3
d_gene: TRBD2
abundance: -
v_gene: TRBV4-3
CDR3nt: TGCGCCAGCAGCCAAGAGGTTAGCGGGGGGCCCACAGATACGCAGTATTTT
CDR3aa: CASSQEVSGGPTDTQYF

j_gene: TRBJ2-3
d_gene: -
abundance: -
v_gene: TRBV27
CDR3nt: TGTGCCACCCGACCTTGGGGGGAGGATACGCAGTATTTT
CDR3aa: CATRPWGEDTQYF

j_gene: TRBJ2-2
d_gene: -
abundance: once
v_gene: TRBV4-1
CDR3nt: TGCGCCAGCAGCCAGCTAGACCTAGGGTTCAGCACCGGGGAGCTGTTTTTT
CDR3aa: CASSQLDLGFSTGELFF

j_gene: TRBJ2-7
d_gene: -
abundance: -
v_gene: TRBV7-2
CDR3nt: TGTGCCAGCAGCTTTGGGGGGAGCTCCTACGAGCAGTACTTC
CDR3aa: CASSFGGSSYEQYF

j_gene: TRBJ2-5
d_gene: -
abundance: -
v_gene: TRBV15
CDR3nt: TGTGCCACCAGCAGAACCCGCGGGTCTTGGGAGACCCAGTACTTC
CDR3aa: CATSRTRGSWETQYF

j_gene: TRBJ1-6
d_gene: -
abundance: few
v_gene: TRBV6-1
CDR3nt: TGTGCCAGCGTGGACGGCGGTGTAAGGACACCCCTCCACTTT
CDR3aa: CASVDGGVRTPLHF

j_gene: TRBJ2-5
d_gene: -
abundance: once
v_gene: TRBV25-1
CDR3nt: TGTGCCAGCAGGAACCCCCTGGGGGAGACCCAGTACTTC
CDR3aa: CASRNPLGETQYF

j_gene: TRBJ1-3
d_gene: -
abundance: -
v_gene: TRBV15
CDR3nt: TGTGCCACCAGCACCCCAAGGTGGCGTCCTGGCGGAAACACCATATATTTT
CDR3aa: CATSTPRWRPGGNTIYF

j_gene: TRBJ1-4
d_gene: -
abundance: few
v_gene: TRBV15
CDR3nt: TGTGCCACCAGCAGAGATGGTACGGGGGAGACTAATGAAAAACTGTTTTTT
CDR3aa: CATSRDGTGETNEKLFF

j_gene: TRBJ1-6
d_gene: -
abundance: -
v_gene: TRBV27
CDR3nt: TGTGCCAGCAGTTTTTGGCAGGAAAATTCACCCCTCCACTTT
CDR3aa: CASSFWQENSPLHF

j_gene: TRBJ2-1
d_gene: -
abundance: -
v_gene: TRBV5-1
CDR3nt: TGCGCCAGCAGCCCCTCAGGACAGCTCCGTGAGCAGTTCTTC
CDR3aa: CASSPSGQLREQFF

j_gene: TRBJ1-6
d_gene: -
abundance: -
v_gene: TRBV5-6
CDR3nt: TGTGCCAGCAGCTTGGCGCAGTTCTCCTATAATTCACCCCTCCACTTT
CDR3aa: CASSLAQFSYNSPLHF

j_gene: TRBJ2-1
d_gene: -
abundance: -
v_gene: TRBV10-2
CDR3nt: TGCGCCAGCAGTGAGTCGACCCTCGGTAGTGAGCAGTTCTTC
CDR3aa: CASSESTLGSEQFF

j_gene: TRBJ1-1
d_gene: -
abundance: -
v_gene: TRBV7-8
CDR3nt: TGTGCCAGCAGCCCCCTGGGGAGGTCTGAAGCTTTCTTT
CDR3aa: CASSPLGRSEAFF

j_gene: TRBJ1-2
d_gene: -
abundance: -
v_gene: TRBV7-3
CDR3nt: TGTGCCAGCAGCTTAACCAGGGATCGGGATGGCTACACCTTC
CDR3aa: CASSLTRDRDGYTF

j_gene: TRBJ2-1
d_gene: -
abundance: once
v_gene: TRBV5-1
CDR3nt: TGCGCCAGCAGCTTGGTTTCCGGGGAGCAGTTCTTC
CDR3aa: CASSLVSGEQFF

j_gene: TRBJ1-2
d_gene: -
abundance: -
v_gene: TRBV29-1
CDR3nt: TGCAGCGTTGAATGGCAGGTTAACTATGGCTACACCTTC
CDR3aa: CSVEWQVNYGYTF

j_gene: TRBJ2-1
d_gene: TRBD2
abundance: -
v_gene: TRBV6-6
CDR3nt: TGTGCCAGCAGTTACCCTCGGGGGGGTTTCTACAATGAGCAGTTCTTC
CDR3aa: CASSYPRGGFYNEQFF

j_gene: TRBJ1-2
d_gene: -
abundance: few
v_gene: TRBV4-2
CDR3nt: TGTGCCAGCAGCCGGCGGGAGGGTGGCTACACCTTC
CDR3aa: CASSRREGGYTF

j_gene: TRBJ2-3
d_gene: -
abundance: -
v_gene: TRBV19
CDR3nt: TGTGCCAGTAGTATGGACAGTTACTCTAGCACAGATACGCAGTATTTT
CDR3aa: CASSMDSYSSTDTQYF

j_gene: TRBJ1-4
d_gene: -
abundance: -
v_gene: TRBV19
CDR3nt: TGTGCCAGTAGTATCGTGGGGGCGGAGAATGAAAAACTGTTTTTT
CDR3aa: CASSIVGAENEKLFF

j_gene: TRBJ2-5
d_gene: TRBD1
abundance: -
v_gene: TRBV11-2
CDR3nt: TGTGCCAGCAGCCTCCAGCAGGGGGCCCTTCTACTGACCCAGTACTTC
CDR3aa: CASSLQQGALLLTQYF

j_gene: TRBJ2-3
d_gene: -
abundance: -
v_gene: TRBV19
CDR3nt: TGTGCCAGTAGTAAGAGGGACACTACCACAGATACGCAGTATTTT
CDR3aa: CASSKRDTTTDTQYF

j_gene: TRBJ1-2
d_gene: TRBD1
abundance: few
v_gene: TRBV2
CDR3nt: TGTGCCAGCTGGGGACAGGGACGTGGCTACACCTTC
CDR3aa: CASWGQGRGYTF

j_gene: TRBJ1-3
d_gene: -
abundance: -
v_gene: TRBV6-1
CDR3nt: TGTGCCATCAGAATGTACAGGGAACTAAGAAACACCATATATTTT
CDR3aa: CAIRMYRELRNTIYF

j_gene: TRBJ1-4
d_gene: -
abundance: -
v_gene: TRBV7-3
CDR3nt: TGTGCCAGCAGACGGAGTCACGATGAAAAACTGTTTTTT
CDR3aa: CASRRSHDEKLFF

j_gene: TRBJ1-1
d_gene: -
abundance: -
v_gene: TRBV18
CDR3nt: TGTGCCAGCTCACCGAGGACAAACACTGAAGCTTTCTTT
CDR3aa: CASSPRTNTEAFF

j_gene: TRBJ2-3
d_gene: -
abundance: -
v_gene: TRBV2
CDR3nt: TGTGCCAGCAGTGAAACAGAAAACCCCACAGATACGCAGTATTTT
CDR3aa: CASSETENPTDTQYF

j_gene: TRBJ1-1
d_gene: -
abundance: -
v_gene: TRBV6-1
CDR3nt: TGTGCCAGCAGTTCGGCACAGGGAATCACTGAAGCTTTCTTT
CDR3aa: CASSSAQGITEAFF

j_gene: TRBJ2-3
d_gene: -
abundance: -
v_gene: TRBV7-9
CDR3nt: TGTGCCAGCAGCTTAGGAGTGGAGGGGCAGTATTTT
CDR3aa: CASSLGVEGQYF

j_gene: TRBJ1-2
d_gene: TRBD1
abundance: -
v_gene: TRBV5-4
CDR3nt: TGTGCCAGCAGCTTGGTCCGGACAGGGGTAGGCTACACCTTC
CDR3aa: CASSLVRTGVGYTF

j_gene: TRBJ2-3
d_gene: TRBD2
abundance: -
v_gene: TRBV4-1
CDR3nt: TGCGCCAGCAGCCAAGTTTGGACTAGCGGGAGTAGCACAGATACGCAGTATTTT
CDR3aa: CASSQVWTSGSSTDTQYF

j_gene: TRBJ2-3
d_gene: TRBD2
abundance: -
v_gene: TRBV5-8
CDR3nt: TGTGCCAGCAGCGGAAGCGGGGGGCCGAGCACAGATACGCAGTATTTT
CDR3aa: CASSGSGGPSTDTQYF

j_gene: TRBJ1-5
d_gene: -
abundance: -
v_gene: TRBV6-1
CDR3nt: TGTGCCAGCAGTGGTATTGGAGGGGGGAGCAATCAGCCCCAGCATTTT
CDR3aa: CASSGIGGGSNQPQHF

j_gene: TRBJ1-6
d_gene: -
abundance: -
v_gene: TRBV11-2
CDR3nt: TGTGCCAGCAGGGGCGGGTGGGATTCACCCCTCCACTTT
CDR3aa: CASRGGWDSPLHF

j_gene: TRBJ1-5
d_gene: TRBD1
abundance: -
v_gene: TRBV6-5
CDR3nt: TGTGCCACCCGACAGGGAGATCAGCCCCAGCATTTT
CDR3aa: CATRQGDQPQHF

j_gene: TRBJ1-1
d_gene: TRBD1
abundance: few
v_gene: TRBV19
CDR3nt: TGTGCCAGTAGTCTTAGACAGGGTTTCACTGAAGCTTTCTTT
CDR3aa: CASSLRQGFTEAFF

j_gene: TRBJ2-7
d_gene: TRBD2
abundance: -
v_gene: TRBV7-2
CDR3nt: TGTGCCAGCAGCTACCAGAGTAGCGGGGGCTACGAGCAGTACTTC
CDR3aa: CASSYQSSGGYEQYF

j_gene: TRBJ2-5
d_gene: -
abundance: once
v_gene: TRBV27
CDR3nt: TGTGCCAGCAGTTTTAAAGGGGGGGGTTCATCTTGGGAGACCCAGTACTTC
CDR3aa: CASSFKGGGSSWETQYF

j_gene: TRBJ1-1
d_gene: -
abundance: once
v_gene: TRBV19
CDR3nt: TGTGCCAGTTCCACAGGGCCCATGAACACTGAAGCTTTCTTT
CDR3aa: CASSTGPMNTEAFF

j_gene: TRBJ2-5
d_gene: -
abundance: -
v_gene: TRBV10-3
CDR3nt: TGTGCCATCAGTGAGTCCCGTCAAGAGACCCAGTACTTC
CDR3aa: CAISESRQETQYF

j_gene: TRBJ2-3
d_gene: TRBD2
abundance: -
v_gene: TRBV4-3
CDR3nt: TGCGCCAGCAGCCAAGCTACTAGCGGGGGCACAGATACGCAGTATTTT
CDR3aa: CASSQATSGGTDTQYF

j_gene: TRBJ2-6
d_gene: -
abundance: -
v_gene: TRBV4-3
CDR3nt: TGCGCCAGCAGCCAGTCAGCCAGGGTCTCTGGGGCCAACGTCCTGACTTTC
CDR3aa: CASSQSARVSGANVLTF